A single T cell receptor beta chain is shown here with its context. Its cognate antigen has yet to be identified. Per-base qualities were not stored, and no clone one base away is much larger. Genomic DNA was isolated from the sorted cells so that the TCRbeta CDR3 region could be sequenced. TCRbeta CDR3 regions were sequenced using the immunoSEQ Assay. The source is immuneACCESS, and TCRdb retained only in-frame sequences with V and J called. Part of the clones is not carried over; for the studies checked, unresolved V genes explain less than half of this, and the remainder is unexplained. The sample data list 55,000 to 65,000 clones, and around 87% of these were observed just once. The top ten constitute roughly 0.34% of the sample. CDR1 and CDR2 (MNHEY, SMNVEV) derive from the germline V gene (reference sequence). The CDR3 contains 17 residues, cysteine and phenylalanine counted. The retained sequence is limited to the CDR3, 51 bases, with the frame set at the first base. The junction shows trimming of 2 bases on V and 4 bases on J, and the gene matches do not reach 12 bases of it.

These data are taken from a study of OX40 agonist ivuxolimab in advanced cancers. The study in broad terms: Ivuxolimab was a fully human IgG2 agonistic monoclonal antibody targeting the costimulatory receptor OX40 (CD134). Intravenous ivuxolimab was administered to patients every 2 weeks at six dose levels: 0.01, 0.1, 0.3, 1.5, 3 and 10 mg/kg. Of the 52 patients in dose escalation, about 20 had hepatocellular carcinoma, about 15 had melanoma, 9 had renal cell carcinoma and 9 had head and neck cancer. In the dose-escalation cohort, 82.7% of patients were male, and the mean age was roughly 60 years, with a range of about 23 to 90. Patients were allowed to have had prior anti-PD-1, anti-PD-L1 or anti-CTLA-4 therapy, and approximately 40% of the dose-escalation patients had previously received checkpoint inhibitors. Partial responses were achieved by three dose-escalation patients, of whom one had hepatocellular carcinoma and two had cutaneous melanoma. The point of sequencing TCRbeta in the periphery was to test whether ivuxolimab changed TCR sequence diversity and drove clonal T-cell expansion. The paper describes the monotherapy dose-escalation part (N = 52 patients) of the phase I trial of ivuxolimab. Results and caveats for the whole study, not just this receptor: In the 0.1-3.0 mg/kg groups, partial responders were among the patients with the lowest normalized peripheral clonal expansion, particularly in CD8+ T cells. At doses of 0.1 to 3.0 mg/kg, clonal expansion of both CD4+ and CD8+ T cells in blood was seen between baseline and week 6. Low levels of normalized T-cell clonal expansion were also seen in some patients who did not respond. The antigen specificity of the clonally expanded peripheral T cells was not determined. After ivuxolimab, more expanded clones were found on average in CD8+ T cells than in CD4+ T cells.

The trial excluded patients who had a history of autoimmune disease or were on systemic immunosuppression. Peripheral blood for TCR sequencing was drawn from every dose cohort at baseline, at cycle 4 day 1 and at cycle 7 day 1. Samples came from an open-label, multicenter, first-in-human phase I dose-escalation trial of ivuxolimab. The trial enrolled adults with locally advanced or metastatic head and neck squamous cell, hepatocellular, melanoma or renal cell carcinoma. Before TCR sequencing, CD4+ and CD8+ T cells were separately sorted from peripheral blood. The sequence was collected from an adult with an advanced solid tumor such as melanoma, head and neck, liver or kidney cancer. The V and J segments used are TRBV27 and TRBJ2-7; 9 central nucleotides agree with TRBD1. Material: CD4+ or CD8+ T cells sorted from blood, obtained in a trial of the OX40 agonist ivuxolimab. The nucleotides read TGTGCCAGCAGTTTAAGGACCCCGGGACAGGGAGGTTACGAGCAGTACTTC. The encoded protein is CASSLRTPGQGGYEQYF.